One TCR beta chain is described in this entry. What it recognizes is unknown. These data are taken from a study of radiotherapy plus CTLA-4 blockade in lung cancer. Study-level background: Objective responses emerged in around a sixth of patients, and around 30% attained disease control. Regarding the study as a whole: Peripheral blood showed expansion of tumor-derived TCR clones after radiotherapy and ipilimumab.

The CDR3 totals 15 residues. CDR1 SGHTA and CDR2 FQGNSA come from the germline V gene. V lost 0 bases and J lost 8, with 13 bases in between. Using immunoSEQ multiplex PCR, the repertoire was profiled, and TCRdb retains in-frame clones only, with some absent. Of 70,000 to 95,000 clones listed, around 81% were seen once; the top ten hold 14% to 15%. The sequenced sample was peripheral blood, obtained from a patient treated with radiotherapy plus ipilimumab. The chain uses TRBV7-2 and TRBJ2-2, with a possible D match to TRBD1 (6 bases). This TCR derives from a human donor with non-small cell lung cancer that progressed on radiotherapy plus ipilimumab. Written as DNA, the CDR3 is TGTGCCAGCAGCTTAGCAGTTGGGGGCGCGGGGGAGCTGTTTTTT. Translation gives CASSLAVGGAGELFF.